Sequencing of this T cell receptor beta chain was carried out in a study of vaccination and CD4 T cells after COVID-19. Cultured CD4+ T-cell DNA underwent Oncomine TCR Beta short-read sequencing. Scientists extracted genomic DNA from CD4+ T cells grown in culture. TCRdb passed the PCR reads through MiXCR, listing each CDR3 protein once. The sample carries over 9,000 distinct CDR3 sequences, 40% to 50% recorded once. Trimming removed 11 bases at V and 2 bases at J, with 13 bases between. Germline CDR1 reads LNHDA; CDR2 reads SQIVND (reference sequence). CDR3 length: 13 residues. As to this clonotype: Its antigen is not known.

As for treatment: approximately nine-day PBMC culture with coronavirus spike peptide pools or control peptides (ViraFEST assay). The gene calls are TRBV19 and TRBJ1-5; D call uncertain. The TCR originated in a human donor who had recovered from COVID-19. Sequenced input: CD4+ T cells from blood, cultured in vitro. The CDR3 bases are TGTGCCTCCGGAAGGGAGGGCAATCAGCCCCAGCATTTT. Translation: CASGREGNQPQHF.